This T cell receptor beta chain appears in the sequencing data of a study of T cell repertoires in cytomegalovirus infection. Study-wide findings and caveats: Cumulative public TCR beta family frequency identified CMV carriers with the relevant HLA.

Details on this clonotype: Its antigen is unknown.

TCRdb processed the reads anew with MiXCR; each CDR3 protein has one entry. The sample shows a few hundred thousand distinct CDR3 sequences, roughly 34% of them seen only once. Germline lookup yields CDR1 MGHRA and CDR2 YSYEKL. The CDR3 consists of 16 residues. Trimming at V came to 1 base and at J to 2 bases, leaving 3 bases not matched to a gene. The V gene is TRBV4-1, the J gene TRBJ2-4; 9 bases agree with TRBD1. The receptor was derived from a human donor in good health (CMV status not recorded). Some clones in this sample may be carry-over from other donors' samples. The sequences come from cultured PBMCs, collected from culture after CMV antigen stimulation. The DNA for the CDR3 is TGCGCCAGCAGCCAAGGACAGGGGGGGACCAAAAACATTCAGTACTTC. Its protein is CASSQGQGGTKNIQYF.